This T cell receptor (beta chain) was documented in a study of T cells after yellow fever vaccination. Whole-study results and caveats: Clonotypes found in both CD4 and CD8 compartments made up a small share.

With respect to this clonotype: Antigen: not known.

Generation of TCR cDNA used 5'RACE template switching (which added a universal primer site and UMIs). TCRdb used MiXCR to reprocess the 5' RACE reads, holding one entry per CDR3 protein. Here the sample spans 620,000 or so distinct CDR3 sequences, roughly a sixth being singletons. V lost 2 bases to trimming and J lost 7 bases, with 9 bases between them. This CDR3 spans 13 amino acids. Germline CDR1 is WNHNN and CDR2 is SYGVQD (reference sequence). The material sequenced was PBMCs, taken around 5 days after the first yellow fever vaccination. The receptor was derived from a young man who received the YFV17D yellow fever vaccine. The chain recombines TRBV10-1 with TRBJ2-1; no reliable D call. This CDR3 is CASSEAPSNEQFF. CDR3 in DNA: TGCGCCAGCAGTGAGGCTCCCTCAAATGAGCAGTTCTTC.